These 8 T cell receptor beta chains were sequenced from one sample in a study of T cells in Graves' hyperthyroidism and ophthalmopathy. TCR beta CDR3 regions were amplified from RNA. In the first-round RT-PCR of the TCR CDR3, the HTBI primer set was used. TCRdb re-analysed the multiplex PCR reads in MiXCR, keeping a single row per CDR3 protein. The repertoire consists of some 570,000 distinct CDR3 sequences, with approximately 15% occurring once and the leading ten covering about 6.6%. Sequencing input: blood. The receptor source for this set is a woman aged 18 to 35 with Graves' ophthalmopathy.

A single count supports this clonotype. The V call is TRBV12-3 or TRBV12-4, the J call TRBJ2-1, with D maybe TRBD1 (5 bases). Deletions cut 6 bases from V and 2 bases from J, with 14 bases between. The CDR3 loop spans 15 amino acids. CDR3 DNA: TGTGCCAGCAGCCAAGACAGCCCTCCCTACAATGAGCAGTTCTTC. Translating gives CASSQDSPPYNEQFF.

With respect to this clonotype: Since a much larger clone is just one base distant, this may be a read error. The CDR3 DNA follows: TGTCCCAGCAGCGGGCTAGCGGGCAGCTCCTACGAGCAGTACTTC. This codes for CPSSGLAGSSYEQYF. The J gene is TRBJ2-7, the V gene TRBV9, with 8 bases matching TRBD2. Germline assignment: CDR1 SGDLS and CDR2 YYNGEE. The CDR3 is 15 amino acids. Full variable domain (remainder filled in from reference TRBV9 and TRBJ2-7): DSGVTQTPKHLITATGQRVTLRCSPRSGDLSVYWYQQSLDQGLQFLIQYYNGEERAKGNILERFSAQQFPDLHSELNLSSLELGDSALYFCPSSGLAGSSYEQYFGPGTRLTVT.

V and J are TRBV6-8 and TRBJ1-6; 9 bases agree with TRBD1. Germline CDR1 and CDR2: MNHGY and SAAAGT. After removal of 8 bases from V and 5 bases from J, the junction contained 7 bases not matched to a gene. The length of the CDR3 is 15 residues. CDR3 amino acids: CASRQGQGNNSPLHF. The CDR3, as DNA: TGTGCCAGCCGCCAGGGACAGGGTAATAATTCACCCCTCCACTTT.

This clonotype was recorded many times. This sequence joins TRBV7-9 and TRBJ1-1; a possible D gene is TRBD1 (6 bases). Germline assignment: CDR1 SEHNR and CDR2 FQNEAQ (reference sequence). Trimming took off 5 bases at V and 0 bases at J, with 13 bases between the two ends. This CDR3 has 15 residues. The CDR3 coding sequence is TGTGCCAGCAGCCCACAGGGAAAAATGAACACTGAAGCTTTCTTT. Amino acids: CASSPQGKMNTEAFF.

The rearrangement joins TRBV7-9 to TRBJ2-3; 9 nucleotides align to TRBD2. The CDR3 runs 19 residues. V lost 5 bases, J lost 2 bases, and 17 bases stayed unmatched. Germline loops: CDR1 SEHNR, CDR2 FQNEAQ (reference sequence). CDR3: CASSQDLNSGSAFTDTQYF. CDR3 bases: TGTGCCAGCAGCCAAGATCTTAATAGCGGGAGTGCATTCACAGATACGCAGTATTTT.

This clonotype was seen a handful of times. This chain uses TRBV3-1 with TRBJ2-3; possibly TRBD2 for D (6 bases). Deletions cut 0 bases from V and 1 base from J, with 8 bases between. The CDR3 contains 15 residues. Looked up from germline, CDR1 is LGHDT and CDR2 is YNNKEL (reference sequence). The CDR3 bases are TGTGCCAGCAGCCAAGATTCTAGCGGCACAGATACGCAGTATTTT. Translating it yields CASSQDSSGTDTQYF.

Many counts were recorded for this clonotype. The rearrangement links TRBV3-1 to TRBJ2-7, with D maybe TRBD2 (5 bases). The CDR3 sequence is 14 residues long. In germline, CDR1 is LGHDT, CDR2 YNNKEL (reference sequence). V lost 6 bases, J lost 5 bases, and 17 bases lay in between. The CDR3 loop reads CASSPPLDFNEQYF. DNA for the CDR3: TGTGCCAGCAGTCCCCCTCTGGACTTCAACGAGCAGTACTTC.

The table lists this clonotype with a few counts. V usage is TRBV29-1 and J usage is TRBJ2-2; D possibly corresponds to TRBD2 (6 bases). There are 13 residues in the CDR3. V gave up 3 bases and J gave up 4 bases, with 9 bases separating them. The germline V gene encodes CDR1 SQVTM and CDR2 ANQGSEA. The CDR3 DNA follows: TGCAGCGTTGATCTGGGGGGCACCGGGGAGCTGTTTTTT. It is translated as CSVDLGGTGELFF.